In its sample, the clone carrying this T cell receptor (beta chain) was seen many times. Investigators reverse transcribed all isolated RNA, so they sequenced expressed TCRB transcripts. Method: immunoSEQ multiplex PCR; TCRdb's copy keeps in-frame clones and lacks some. The table lists 150,000 to 200,000 clones, approximately 9.9% of them singletons. Germline CDR1 GTSNPN, CDR2 SVGIG (reference sequence). Trimming shortened V by 2 bases and J by 5 bases, and 9 bases separated the two germline ends. The CDR3 runs 13 residues. These data come from a study of beta chain features in type 1 diabetes. About the study: In age, gender and cell yields, patients were similar to healthy donors.

Sequenced input: central memory CD4+ T cells from blood. The clonotype was recovered from a woman aged 18-29 years in good health. The V gene is TRBV30, the J gene TRBJ1-4; D call uncertain. CDR3 coding DNA: TGTGCCTGGAGTTGGCAGGAAAATGAAAAACTGTTTTTT. As protein: CAWSWQENEKLFF.